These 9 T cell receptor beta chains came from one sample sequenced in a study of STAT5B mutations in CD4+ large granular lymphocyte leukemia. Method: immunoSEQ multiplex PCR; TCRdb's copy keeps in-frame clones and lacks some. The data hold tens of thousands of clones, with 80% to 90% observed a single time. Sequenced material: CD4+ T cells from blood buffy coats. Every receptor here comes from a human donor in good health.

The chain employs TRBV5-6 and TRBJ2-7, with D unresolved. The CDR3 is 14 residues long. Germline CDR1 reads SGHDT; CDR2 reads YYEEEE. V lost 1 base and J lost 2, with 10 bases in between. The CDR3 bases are TGTGCCAGCAGCTTGTCCAGGTTGGCCTACGAGCAGTACTTC. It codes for CASSLSRLAYEQYF.

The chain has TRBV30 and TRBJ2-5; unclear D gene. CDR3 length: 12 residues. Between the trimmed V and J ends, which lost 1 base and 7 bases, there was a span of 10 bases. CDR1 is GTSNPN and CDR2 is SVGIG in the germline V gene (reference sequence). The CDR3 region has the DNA TGTGCCTGGAGTGGAACCGCCGGGACCCAGTACTTC. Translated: CAWSGTAGTQYF.

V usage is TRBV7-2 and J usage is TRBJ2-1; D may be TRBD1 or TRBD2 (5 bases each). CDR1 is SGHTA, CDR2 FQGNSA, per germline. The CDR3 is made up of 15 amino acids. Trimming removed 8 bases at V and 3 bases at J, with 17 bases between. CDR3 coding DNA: TGTGCCAGCTCCCAACCCCAGAGGGGCTACAATGAGCAGTTCTTC. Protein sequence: CASSQPQRGYNEQFF. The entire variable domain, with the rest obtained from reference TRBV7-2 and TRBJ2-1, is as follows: GAGVSQSPSNKVTEKGKDVELRCDPISGHTALYWYRQSLGQGLEFLIYFQGNSAPDKSGLPSDRFSAERTGGSVSTLTIQRTQQEDSAVYLCASSQPQRGYNEQFFGPGTRLTVL.

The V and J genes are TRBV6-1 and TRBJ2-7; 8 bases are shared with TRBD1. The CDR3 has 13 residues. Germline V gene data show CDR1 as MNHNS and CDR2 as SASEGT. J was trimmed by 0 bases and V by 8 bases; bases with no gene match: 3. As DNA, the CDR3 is TGTGCCAGCGCGGGACAGGTCTCCTACGAGCAGTACTTC. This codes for CASAGQVSYEQYF.

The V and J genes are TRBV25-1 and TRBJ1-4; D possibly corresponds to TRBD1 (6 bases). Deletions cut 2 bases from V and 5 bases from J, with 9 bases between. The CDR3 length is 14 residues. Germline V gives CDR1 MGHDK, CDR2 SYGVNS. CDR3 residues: CASSERTVNEKLFF. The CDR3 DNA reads TGTGCCAGCAGTGAACGGACAGTCAATGAAAAACTGTTTTTT.

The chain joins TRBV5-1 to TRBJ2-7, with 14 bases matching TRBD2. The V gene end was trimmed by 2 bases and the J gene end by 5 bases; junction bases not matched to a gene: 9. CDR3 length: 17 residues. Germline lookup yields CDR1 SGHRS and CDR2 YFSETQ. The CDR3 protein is CASSLGLAGGMGNEQYF. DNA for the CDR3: TGCGCCAGCAGCTTAGGACTAGCGGGGGGCATGGGAAACGAGCAGTACTTC.

CDR3 in amino acids: CASSFSTVGGEKLFF. The CDR3 region has the DNA TGTGCCAGCAGCTTCTCGACAGTCGGAGGGGAAAAACTGTTTTTT. V is TRBV13 and J is TRBJ1-4; a weak D match, TRBD1 (5 bases). The V gene's germline CDR1 is PRHDT and CDR2 FYEKMQ (reference sequence). This CDR3 comprises 15 residues. V was trimmed by 3 bases and J by 8 bases, leaving 16 bases between them.

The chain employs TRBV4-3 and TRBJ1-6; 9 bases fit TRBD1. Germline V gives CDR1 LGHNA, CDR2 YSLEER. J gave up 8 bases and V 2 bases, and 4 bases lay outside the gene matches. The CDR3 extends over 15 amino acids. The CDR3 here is CASSQRGQGHSPLHF. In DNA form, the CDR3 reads TGCGCCAGCAGCCAACGTGGACAGGGGCATTCACCCCTCCACTTT.

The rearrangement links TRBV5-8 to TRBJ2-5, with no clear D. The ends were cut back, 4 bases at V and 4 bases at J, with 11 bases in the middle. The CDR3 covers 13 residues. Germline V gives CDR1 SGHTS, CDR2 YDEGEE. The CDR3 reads CASSRKWGETQYF. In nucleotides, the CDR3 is TGTGCCAGCAGCCGAAAGTGGGGAGAGACCCAGTACTTC.